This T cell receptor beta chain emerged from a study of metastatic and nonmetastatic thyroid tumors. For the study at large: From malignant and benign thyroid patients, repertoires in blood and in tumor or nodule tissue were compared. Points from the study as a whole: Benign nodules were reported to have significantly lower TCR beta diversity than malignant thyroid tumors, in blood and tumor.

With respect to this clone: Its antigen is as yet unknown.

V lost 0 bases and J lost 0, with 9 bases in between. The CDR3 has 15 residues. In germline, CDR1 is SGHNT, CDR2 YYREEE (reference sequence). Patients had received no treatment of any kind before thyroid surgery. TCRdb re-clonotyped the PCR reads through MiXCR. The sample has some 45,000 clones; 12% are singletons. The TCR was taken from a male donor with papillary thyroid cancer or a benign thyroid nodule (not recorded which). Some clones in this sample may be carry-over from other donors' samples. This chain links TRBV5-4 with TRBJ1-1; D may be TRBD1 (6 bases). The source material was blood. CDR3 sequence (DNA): TGTGCCAGCAGCTTGGTTACAGGGATGAACACTGAAGCTTTCTTT. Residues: CASSLVTGMNTEAFF.